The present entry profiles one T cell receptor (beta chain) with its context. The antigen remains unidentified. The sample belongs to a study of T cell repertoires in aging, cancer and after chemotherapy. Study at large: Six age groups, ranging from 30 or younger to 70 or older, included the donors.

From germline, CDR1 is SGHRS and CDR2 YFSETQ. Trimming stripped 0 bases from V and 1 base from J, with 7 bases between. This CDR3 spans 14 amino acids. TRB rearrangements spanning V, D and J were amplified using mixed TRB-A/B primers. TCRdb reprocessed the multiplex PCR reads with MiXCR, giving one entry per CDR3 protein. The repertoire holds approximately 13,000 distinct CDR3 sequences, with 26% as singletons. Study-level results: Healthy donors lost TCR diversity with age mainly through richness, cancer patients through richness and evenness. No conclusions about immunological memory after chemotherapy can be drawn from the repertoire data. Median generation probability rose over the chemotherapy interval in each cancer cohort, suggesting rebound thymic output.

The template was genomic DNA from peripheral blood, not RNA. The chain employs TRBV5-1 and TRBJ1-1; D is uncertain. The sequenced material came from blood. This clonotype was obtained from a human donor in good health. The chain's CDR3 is CASSLGQPNTEAFF. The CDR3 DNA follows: TGCGCCAGCAGCTTGGGCCAGCCGAACACTGAAGCTTTCTTT.